This T cell receptor beta chain was sequenced for a study of breast tumors, draining lymph nodes, adjacent tissues. About this clonotype itself: This may be a read error, as it is one base from a much larger clone.

This CDR3 region has 18 residues. CDR1 and CDR2 from the germline V gene are DFQATT and SNEGSKA (reference sequence). Trimming at V came to 5 bases and at J to 4 bases, leaving 17 bases not matched to a gene. Axillary draining lymph nodes of breast cancer patients supplied the node samples. TCRdb reprocessed the multiplex PCR reads via MiXCR and lists one record per CDR3 protein. The table has under 350,000 distinct CDR3 sequences, around 30% seen once. The TCR comes from a female donor with breast cancer. Some clones in this sample may be carry-over from other donors' samples. The J gene is TRBJ2-1, the V gene TRBV20-1, with 10 bases that match TRBD2. Input material: axillary lymph node tissue. CDR3 amino acids: CSAEPTPATSGSYNEQFF. The CDR3 bases are TGCAGTGCTGAACCCACTCCCGCGACTAGCGGGTCGTACAATGAGCAGTTCTTC.